This T cell receptor beta chain was sequenced during a study of response to subunit inactivated influenza vaccine. A word on this clonotype: A much larger clone differs by one base, so this may be a read error.

TCRdb called the RT-PCR reads again in MiXCR, with one record for every CDR3 protein. The repertoire holds fewer than 700,000 distinct CDR3 sequences, with 10% to 15% as singletons. The sequence derives from a man aged 50-59 years who received an inactivated influenza vaccine. The sample in question was PBMCs from blood, obtained 35 to 45 days after vaccination.

CDR3 bases: TGCTGTGCTAGAGATTCGGCGGAGCCGAGCTCCTACAATGAGCAGTTCTTC. It specifies CCARDSAEPSSYNEQFF. This rearrangement joins TRBV20-1 to TRBJ2-1; D call uncertain. The CDR3 is made up of 17 amino acids. CDR1 is DFQATT, CDR2 SNEGSKA, per germline (reference sequence).